This T cell receptor (beta chain) was identified in a study of blood T cell repertoires in COVID-19. Overall study: In each case, the material was cDNA or gDNA derived from T cells, B-cell-depleted T cells, or PBMCs.

Produced via immunoSEQ multiplex PCR; TCRdb's table is partial and in-frame only. The sample holds approximately 20,000 clones, under 95% seen once. The sample consisted of peripheral blood. This TCR was sampled from a human donor in a cohort sampled during active COVID-19.

Here the CDR3 DNA reads TGTGCCAGCAGCCAGGGCCTGGCCGAGCAGTACTTC. Its translation: CASSQGLAEQYF. The chain uses TRBV3-1 (or the pseudogene TRBV3-2) and TRBJ2-7; the D is unclear. This CDR3 is 12 amino acids long. Trimming stripped 3 bases from V and 6 bases from J, with 9 bases between. Germline assignment: CDR1 LGHDT and CDR2 YNNKEL (reference sequence).